The present T cell receptor (beta chain) was sequenced within a study of cytomegalovirus exposure and HLA in healthy donors. Study findings and constraints: A missense DCLRE1C variant was associated with V- and J-gene trimming of TCR beta chains in a later analysis, and an independent cohort replicated the association.

This clone was picked up one time. As yet, its antigen is unknown. The PCR was carried out with 60 Vbeta primers and 13 Jbeta primers. TCRdb's table, derived via immunoSEQ multiplex PCR, lists solely in-frame clones and lacks some. This table has about 200,000 clones, approximately 86% appearing once. V was cut by 2 bases and J by 6 bases, with 17 bases left in between. The germline V gene has CDR1 MNHEY and CDR2 SVGAGI. The CDR3 extends over 15 amino acids. The genes are TRBV6-5 and TRBJ2-7, with TRBD1 as a possible D gene (7 bases). The TCR originated in a woman aged 18-30 years in good health and CMV-seronegative. Sequenced: PBMCs. The CDR3 DNA sequence: TGTGCCAGCAGTTACGATAGACAGGGCGGGGTCGAGCAGTACTTC. Its translation is CASSYDRQGGVEQYF.